This T cell receptor beta chain is drawn from a study of human T cells and chemical hapten exposure. Study-level information: Skin of the upper inner arm, roughly 2 cm by roughly 2 cm, received 2% DPC for sensitization. The cohort included alopecia areata under or over 50% scalp, totalis and universalis.

TCRdb re-analysed the RACE reads in MiXCR, keeping a single row per CDR3 protein. This sample carries some 400,000 distinct CDR3 sequences, approximately 4.4% of them seen once, and the ten largest clones take 2% to 2.5%. This clonotype appeared many times. The germline CDR1 and CDR2 sequences are MDHEN and SYDVKM. The CDR3 extends over 15 amino acids. V lost 8 bases and J lost 2; bases outside the gene matches: 11. The time point denotes: patch test 1, 2 weeks after DPC sensitization. Treatment reported: therapeutic diphenylcyclopropenone sensitization with weekly scalp DPC. This material consisted of whole blood, taken in connection with sensitization to the hapten diphenylcyclopropenone (DPC). The receptor was isolated from a woman aged 45-65 years with alopecia areata. Some clones in this sample may be carry-over from other donors' samples. The chain has TRBV28 and TRBJ1-2, with TRBD1 matching over 7 bases. CDR3: CASAKQGGSNYGYTF. The DNA for the CDR3 is TGTGCCAGCGCTAAGCAGGGGGGGTCGAACTATGGCTACACCTTC.